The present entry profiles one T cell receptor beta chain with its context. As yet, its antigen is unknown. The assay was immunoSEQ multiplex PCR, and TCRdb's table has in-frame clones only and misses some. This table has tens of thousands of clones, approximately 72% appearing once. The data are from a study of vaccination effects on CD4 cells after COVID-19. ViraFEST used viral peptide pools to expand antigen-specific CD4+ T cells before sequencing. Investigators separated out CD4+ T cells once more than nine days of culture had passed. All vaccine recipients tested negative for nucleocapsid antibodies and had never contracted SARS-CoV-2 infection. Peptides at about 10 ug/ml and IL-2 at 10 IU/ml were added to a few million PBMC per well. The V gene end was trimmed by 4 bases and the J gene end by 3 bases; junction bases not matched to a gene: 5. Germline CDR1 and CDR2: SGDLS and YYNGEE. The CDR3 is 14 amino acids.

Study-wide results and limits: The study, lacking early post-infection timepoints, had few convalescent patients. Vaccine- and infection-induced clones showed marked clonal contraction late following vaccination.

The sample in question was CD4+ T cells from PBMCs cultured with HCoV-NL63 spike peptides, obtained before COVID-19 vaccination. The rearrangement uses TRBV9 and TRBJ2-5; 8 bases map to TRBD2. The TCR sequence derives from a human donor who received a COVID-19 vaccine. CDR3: CASSSRGLEETQYF. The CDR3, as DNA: TGTGCCAGCAGCTCCCGGGGACTAGAAGAGACCCAGTACTTC. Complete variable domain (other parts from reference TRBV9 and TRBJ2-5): DSGVTQTPKHLITATGQRVTLRCSPRSGDLSVYWYQQSLDQGLQFLIQYYNGEERAKGNILERFSAQQFPDLHSELNLSSLELGDSALYFCASSSRGLEETQYFGPGTRLLVL.